This entry lists 9 T cell receptor beta chains sequenced from one sample in a study of graft-versus-host responses after intestinal transplantation (TCRdb year 2021). Intraepithelial and lamina propria lymphocytes were isolated from graft specimens using dithiothreitol, EDTA incubations and collagenase D digestion. Library preparation employed the immunoSEQ multiplex PCR assay. In its TCRdb copy, this immuneACCESS table keeps in-frame sequences only and misses some clones. Where compared with another copy, unresolved V genes explain less than half of these, and the others have no known cause. The sample data list several thousand clones, and approximately 81% of these were observed just once. The leading ten clones occupy about 13% of the sample. Specimen: ileum tissue, collected roughly 230 days after intestinal transplant. The receptors originated from a human patient who received an intestinal transplant, so some T cells may come from the graft donor.

The rearrangement uses TRBV18 and TRBJ2-1; 7 bases are a match to TRBD1. J lost 0 bases, V lost 3 bases, and 20 bases had no gene match. Germline V gives CDR1 KGHSH, CDR2 LQKENI. This CDR3 is built from 21 residues. The CDR3 here is CASSPSGRGLQIQSSYNEQFF. The DNA of the CDR3 is TGTGCCAGCTCACCCAGCGGAAGGGGGCTGCAAATCCAAAGCTCCTACAATGAGCAGTTCTTC.

The chain uses TRBV9 and TRBJ1-3; 7 bases agree with TRBD1. The CDR3 has 16 residues. Germline loops: CDR1 SGDLS, CDR2 YYNGEE. The J segment lost 0 bases and the V segment lost 2 bases, leaving 5 bases of the junction unmatched. CDR3 sequence (DNA): TGTGCCAGCAGCGTCGGACAGGCCAGCTCTGGAAACACCATATATTTT. Translated: CASSVGQASSGNTIYF.

This clone is labeled as medium-sized. V and J are TRBV5-4 and TRBJ2-2, with TRBD1 identical over 8 bases. The CDR3 has 16 residues. Germline lookup yields CDR1 SGHNT and CDR2 YYREEE (reference sequence). V dropped 5 bases and J dropped 1; count of bases not matched to a gene: 7. DNA of the CDR3: TGTGCCAGCAGGGAATACGGGACAGGGAACACCGGGGAGCTGTTTTTT. The encoded protein is CASREYGTGNTGELFF.

V gene TRBV27 combines with J gene TRBJ2-7; TRBD1 matches at 7 bases. Germline V lookup: CDR1 MNHEY, CDR2 SMNVEV (reference sequence). After removal of 5 bases from V and 0 bases from J, the junction contained 7 bases not matched to a gene. This CDR3 has 15 residues. This CDR3 is CASSTATGYSYEQYF. The CDR3 DNA sequence: TGTGCCAGCAGTACCGCGACAGGGTACTCCTACGAGCAGTACTTC.

The chain uses TRBV28 and TRBJ1-3; 7 nucleotides agree with TRBD1. The length of the CDR3 is 15 residues. V shed 6 bases, J shed 0 bases, and the junction held 5 bases outside the gene matches. Per germline, CDR1 MDHEN and CDR2 SYDVKM. CDR3 sequence reads: CASSPQGPSGNTIYF. The CDR3 nucleotides read TGTGCCAGCAGCCCACAGGGGCCCTCTGGAAACACCATATATTTT.

The gene calls are TRBV2 and TRBJ2-7; 9 bases are shared with TRBD1. CDR1 SNHLY and CDR2 FYNNEI come from the germline V gene. This CDR3 has 14 residues. V lost 5 bases and J lost 2; bases outside the gene matches: 4. CDR3 region: CASSYGTGTYEQYF. The DNA for the CDR3 is TGTGCCAGCAGTTACGGGACAGGGACCTACGAGCAGTACTTC.

This chain uses TRBV9 with TRBJ1-2; possibly TRBD1 for D (6 bases). Trimming took 6 bases from V and 6 from J, leaving 18 bases between them. This CDR3 comprises 14 residues. Per germline, CDR1 SGDLS and CDR2 YYNGEE. The CDR3 nucleotides read TGTGCCAGCACCGAGGGGGGGAGAGAAGATGGCTACACCTTC. Amino acids: CASTEGGREDGYTF.

The V and J genes are TRBV12-5 and TRBJ1-2; 10 positions agree with TRBD1. Trimming cost V 6 bases and J 1 base; bases outside gene matches: 5. This CDR3 has 15 residues. From germline, CDR1 is LGHNT and CDR2 FRNRAP. CDR3 nucleotide sequence: TGTGCTAGTGGCCTTGGACAGGGGGATAACTATGGCTACACCTTC. Translating it yields CASGLGQGDNYGYTF.

The chain combines TRBV7-6 with TRBJ2-7, with a weak D call TRBD1 (6 bases). Deletions cut 2 bases from V and 2 bases from J, with 13 bases between. Germline V gene lookup returns CDR1 SGHVS and CDR2 FNYEAQ. This CDR3 is 15 amino acids long. The CDR3 DNA sequence: TGTGCCAGCAGCTTACATGCGGACAGACCCTACGAGCAGTACTTC. This sequence encodes CASSLHADRPYEQYF. Full variable domain (remainder filled in from reference TRBV7-6 and TRBJ2-7): GAGVSQSPRYKVTKRGQDVALRCDPISGHVSLYWYRQALGQGPEFLTYFNYEAQQDKSGLPNDRFSAERPEGSISTLTIQRTEQRDSAMYRCASSLHADRPYEQYFGPGTRLTVT.